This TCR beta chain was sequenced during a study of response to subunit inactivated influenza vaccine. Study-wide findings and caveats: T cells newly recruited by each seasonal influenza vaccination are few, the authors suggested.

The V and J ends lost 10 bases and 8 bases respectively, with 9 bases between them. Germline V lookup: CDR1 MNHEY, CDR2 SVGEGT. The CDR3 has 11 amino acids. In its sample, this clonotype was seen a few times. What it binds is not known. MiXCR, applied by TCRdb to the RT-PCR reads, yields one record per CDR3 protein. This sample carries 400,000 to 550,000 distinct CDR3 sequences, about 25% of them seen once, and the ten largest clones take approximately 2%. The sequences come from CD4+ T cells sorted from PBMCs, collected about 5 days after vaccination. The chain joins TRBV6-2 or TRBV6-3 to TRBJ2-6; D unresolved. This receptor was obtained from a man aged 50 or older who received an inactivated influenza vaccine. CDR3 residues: CATLRTNVLTF. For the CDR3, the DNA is TGTGCCACGCTCAGGACCAACGTCCTGACTTTC.